This T cell receptor (beta chain) was profiled in a study of OX40 agonist ivuxolimab in advanced cancers. The assay was immunoSEQ multiplex PCR, and TCRdb's table has in-frame clones only and misses some. The data contain 47,000 or so clones, 70% to 90% of them singletons. Unmatched junction bases numbered 8, after V lost 5 bases and J lost 2 bases. The germline CDR1 and CDR2 sequences are MNHEY and SVGAGI. The CDR3 covers 15 residues. The chain carries TRBV6-5 and TRBJ2-7, with TRBD1 matching over 8 bases. The sample here was CD4+ or CD8+ T cells sorted from blood, taken in a trial of the OX40 agonist ivuxolimab. The TCR was taken from an adult with an advanced solid tumor such as melanoma, head and neck, liver or kidney cancer. CDR3 sequence (DNA): TGTGCCAGCAGTCTCACCAGGGGGCCCGCCTACGAGCAGTACTTC. It yields the protein CASSLTRGPAYEQYF.